The clone carrying this T cell receptor beta chain was seen many times. CDR3 length: 15 residues. J was trimmed by 4 bases and V by 7 bases; bases with no gene match: 5. Germline CDR1 and CDR2: SGDLS and YYNGEE. The data belong to a study of blood T cells in healthy people across ages. Primers used in a second PCR of roughly 6 to 11 cycles were a sample-barcoded 5' primer and a J-beta primer mix. TCRdb re-called the 5' RACE reads through MiXCR, storing one row per CDR3 protein. The sample includes about 930,000 distinct CDR3 sequences, almost 30% of them seen just once. The sample was also linked to a second study, of T cells of mothers and their children. This second study says: Related mother-child pairs shared marginally more repertoire than unrelated pairs, though not significantly.

Sequencing used blood. This sequence was found in a woman aged 40 to 55 in good health. The rearrangement joins TRBV9 to TRBJ2-5, with TRBD2 matching over 15 bases. CDR3 coding DNA: TGTGCCAGCGGAGGACTAGCGGGGGGGCCAGAGACCCAGTACTTC. Amino acids: CASGGLAGGPETQYF.